These 9 T cell receptor beta chains share one sample of origin, sequenced in a study of blood T cell repertoires in COVID-19. TCRdb keeps only in-frame clones here, not all; method: immunoSEQ multiplex PCR. The table includes some 250,000 clones, approximately 91% detected once. The sequencing sample was made of peripheral blood. Receptors originate from a woman in her 30s with acute or convalescent COVID-19.

The rearrangement joins TRBV19 to TRBJ2-3; 8 bases map to TRBD1. The CDR3 spans 15 residues. V was pared by 3 bases and J by 3 bases, with 5 bases of the junction left unmatched. In germline, CDR1 is LNHDA, CDR2 SQIVND (reference sequence). The CDR3 is CASSIDRGNTDTQYF. The CDR3 region has the DNA TGTGCCAGTAGTATCGACAGGGGTAATACAGATACGCAGTATTTT.

This chain joins TRBV27 and TRBJ2-7; 7 bases are shared with TRBD1. V dropped 1 base and J dropped 4; count of bases not matched to a gene: 7. This CDR3 is 15 amino acids long. Germline V gene sequence: CDR1 MNHEY, CDR2 SMNVEV (reference sequence). The CDR3 region has the DNA TGTGCCAGCAGTTTATACGGGACAGCTCCTTACGAGCAGTACTTC. Translation gives CASSLYGTAPYEQYF.

The gene calls are TRBV9 and TRBJ2-3; TRBD2 aligns across 10 bases. The CDR3 is made up of 15 amino acids. Germline V lookup: CDR1 SGDLS, CDR2 YYNGEE. The trim removed 1 base at V and 4 bases at J, leaving 3 bases unmatched. Here the CDR3 reads CASSVLAGDADTQYF. The CDR3 DNA reads TGTGCCAGCAGCGTACTAGCGGGAGACGCAGATACGCAGTATTTT.

In DNA, the CDR3 is TGTGCCAGTAGACCGGGACAGGGAGGATATGGGGAGCTGTTTTTT. Translating gives CASRPGQGGYGELFF. The chain uses TRBV19 and TRBJ2-2; 9 bases are shared with TRBD1. The J segment lost 8 bases and the V segment lost 6 bases, leaving 10 bases of the junction unmatched. Germline V lookup: CDR1 LNHDA, CDR2 SQIVND (reference sequence). The CDR3 spans 15 residues. The whole variable domain, filled in from reference TRBV19 and TRBJ2-2, reads DGGITQSPKYLFRKEGQNVTLSCEQNLNHDAMYWYRQDPGQGLRLIYYSQIVNDFQKGDIAEGYSVSREKKESFPLTVTSAQKNPTAFYLCASRPGQGGYGELFFGEGSRLTVL.

The chain couples TRBV3-1 (or the pseudogene TRBV3-2) to TRBJ2-7; D not resolved. This CDR3 is built from 12 residues. Germline V gives CDR1 LGHDT, CDR2 YNNKEL (reference sequence). Trimming removed 1 base from V and 5 bases from J, with 6 bases in between. Here the CDR3 reads CASSQAHNEQYF. The CDR3 DNA sequence: TGTGCCAGCAGCCAAGCCCACAACGAGCAGTACTTC.

This chain joins TRBV9 and TRBJ2-3; 8 nucleotides agree with TRBD2. V lost 3 bases, J lost 1 base, and 7 bases stayed unmatched. CDR1 is SGDLS, CDR2 YYNGEE, per germline. The CDR3 spans 16 residues. CDR3 in amino acids: CASSGSAGVGTDTQYF. The DNA for the CDR3 is TGTGCCAGCAGCGGGTCAGCGGGGGTTGGCACAGATACGCAGTATTTT.

This clone has a handful of counts. The rearrangement uses TRBV10-1 and TRBJ2-1; D is possibly TRBD1 (5 bases). The CDR3 has 13 residues. Germline V gives CDR1 WNHNN, CDR2 SYGVQD (reference sequence). The ends were cut back, 4 bases at V and 9 bases at J, with 13 bases in the middle. The CDR3 bases are TGCGCCAGCAGTGCTCGGACAAGGACTGAGCAGTTCTTC. Its protein product is CASSARTRTEQFF.

This chain connects TRBV5-6 to TRBJ1-5, with 10 bases identical to TRBD1. Germline-derived CDR1 and CDR2 are SGHDT and YYEEEE. V gave up 4 bases and J gave up 0 bases; unmatched junction bases: 10. The CDR3 runs to 18 residues. CDR3 DNA: TGTGCCAGCAGCAAACGGGACAGGGGAAGTAATAGCAATCAGCCCCAGCATTTT. This translates into CASSKRDRGSNSNQPQHF.

The CDR3 protein is CSVELAREQFF. DNA for the CDR3: TGCAGCGTTGAACTAGCCCGTGAGCAGTTCTTC. The chain carries TRBV29-1 and TRBJ2-1; tentatively, D is TRBD2 (5 bases). The germline V gene encodes CDR1 SQVTM and CDR2 ANQGSEA. The CDR3 runs to 11 residues. V was cut by 2 bases and J by 9 bases, with 8 bases left in between.